The entry below gives a single T cell receptor (beta chain) sequence along with its context. The antigen remains undetermined. With 60 Vbeta and 13 Jbeta primers, the PCR was carried out. Profiling relied on immunoSEQ multiplex PCR, and the TCRdb table lists in-frame clones only, not all of them. The sample yields roughly 150,000 clones, 75% to 80% seen once. V dropped 2 bases and J dropped 2 bases, with 16 bases sitting between them. CDR1 is LGHNT, CDR2 FRNRAP, per germline. This CDR3 has 16 amino acids. The source of the sample is a study of cytomegalovirus exposure and HLA in healthy donors. Study background: An earlier analysis found roughly 100 million unique TCR beta sequences from around 180 million T cells.

Study-wide results and caveats: Association with HLA alleles at 0.05 false discovery rate was found for 16,951 TCR beta sequences in a later analysis.

The sequencing sample was made of PBMCs. This TCR was recovered from a male donor in good health and CMV-seronegative. This chain joins TRBV12-5 and TRBJ2-7, with a possible D match to TRBD1 (6 bases). CDR3 sequence (DNA): TGTGCTAGTGGTTTGTTCACAGGGAACCCTACCTACGAGCAGTACTTC. Translated: CASGLFTGNPTYEQYF. Full variable domain (rest looked up from reference TRBV12-5 and TRBJ2-7): DARVTQTPRHKVTEMGQEVTMRCQPILGHNTVFWYRQTMMQGLELLAYFRNRAPLDDSGMPKDRFSAEMPDATLATLKIQPSEPRDSAVYFCASGLFTGNPTYEQYFGPGTRLTVT.